The 32 T cell receptor beta chains below were found in one sample sequenced in a study of tumor and adjacent non-tumor tissue in lung cancer. TCRbeta libraries were built with three rounds of nested PCR, modified from ARM-PCR. TCRdb called the multiplex PCR reads again in MiXCR, with one record for every CDR3 protein. This sample carries 91,000 or so distinct CDR3 sequences, less than 75% of them seen once, and the ten largest clones take 15% to 20%. This sample's RNA came from whole unsorted tissue. Sequencing input: lung tumor tissue. The receptors shown here come from a man in his sixties with non-small cell lung cancer.

A note on this clonotype: Sequence at one end of the junction differs from germline and may be a read error. The rearrangement uses TRBV11-2 and TRBJ2-7; weak D call: TRBD2 (6 bases). The CDR3 totals 18 residues. The germline V gene has CDR1 SGHAT and CDR2 FQNNGV. For the CDR3, the DNA is TGTGCCAGCACCCGGACTAACGTGAGGGCCAAAAGCTCCTACGAGCGGTACTTC. This encodes CASTRTNVRAKSSYERYF. Based on the CDR3 plus reference TRBV11-2 and TRBJ2-7, the full variable domain is EAGVAQSPRYKIIEKRQSVAFWCNPISGHATLYWYQQILGQGPKLLIQFQNNGVVDDSQLPKDRFSAERLKGVDSTLKIQPAKLEDSAVYLCASTRTNVRAKSSYERYFGPGTRLTVT.

The chain employs TRBV6-5 and TRBJ2-7; possible D gene TRBD1, 5 bases. V lost 2 bases, J lost 6 bases, and 11 bases lay in between. Germline V gives CDR1 MNHEY, CDR2 SVGAGI. The CDR3 extends over 13 amino acids. The CDR3 loop is CASSYQGRCEQYF. As DNA, the CDR3 is TGTGCCAGCAGTTACCAGGGTCGTTGCGAGCAGTACTTC.

With respect to this clonotype: One end of the junction varies from germline; a read error may be responsible. The V and J genes are TRBV5-5 and TRBJ2-7; D is uncertain. This CDR3 is 12 amino acids long. The V gene's germline CDR1 is SGHKS and CDR2 YYEKEE (reference sequence). CDR3 bases: TGTACCAGCAGTTATGAGGATCTCGAGCAGTACTTC. Translation gives CTSSYEDLEQYF. Full variable domain (outside the CDR3, taken from reference TRBV5-5 and TRBJ2-7): DAGVTQSPTHLIKTRGQQVTLRCSPISGHKSVSWYQQVLGQGPQFIFQYYEKEERGRGNFPDRFSARQFPNYSSELNVNALLLGDSALYLCTSSYEDLEQYFGPGTRLTVT.

This clonotype was detected ten times or more. The chain joins TRBV20-1 to TRBJ2-3; possibly TRBD2 for D (6 bases). V lost 6 bases and J lost 1, with 14 bases in between. Germline V lookup: CDR1 DFQATT, CDR2 SNEGSKA (reference sequence). The CDR3 has 14 amino acids. The DNA of the CDR3 is TGCAGTGCCTTACTAGCTGCTGGCACAGATACGCAGTATTTT. Its protein is CSALLAAGTDTQYF.

This clonotype was seen many times. This sequence joins TRBV29-1 and TRBJ2-1; 9 bases are shared with TRBD1. V lost 8 bases to trimming and J lost 8 bases; unmatched junction nucleotides: 13. The CDR3 has 14 amino acids. Germline V gene lookup returns CDR1 SQVTM and CDR2 ANQGSEA. CDR3 nucleotides: TGCAGCACCGAGGGGACAGGGATGAATTATGAGCAGTTCTTC. Encoded protein: CSTEGTGMNYEQFF.

A word on this clonotype: One end of the junction does not line up with germline, which may come from a read error. The J gene is TRBJ1-1, the V gene TRBV12-3 or TRBV12-4; perhaps TRBD1 as D (5 bases). This CDR3 is 16 amino acids long. The CDR3 is CDSSFRRGRKNTEAFF. In nucleotides, the CDR3 is TGTGACAGCAGTTTCCGACGGGGACGGAAGAACACTGAGGCTTTCTTT.

Comments on this clonotype: One end of the junction fails to match germline, which may point to a read error. The chain carries TRBV13 and TRBJ1-2; D is undetermined. Germline CDR1 reads PRHDT; CDR2 reads FYEKMQ (reference sequence). CDR3 length equals 13 residues. The CDR3 is CSSRREETSGYTF. The CDR3, as DNA: TGTTCCAGCAGACGCGAGGAGACCAGTGGCTACACCTTC.

A note on this clonotype: A read error may explain this, as a much larger clone is one base away. The J gene is TRBJ2-7, the V gene TRBV20-1, with D possibly being TRBD1 or TRBD2 (5 bases each). The CDR3 consists of 13 residues. The V gene's germline CDR1 is DFQATT and CDR2 SNEGSKA (reference sequence). CDR3 protein: CSAIGQGYGERYF. As DNA, the CDR3 is TGCAGTGCTATAGGTCAGGGCTACGGGGAGCGGTACTTC.

A word on this clonotype: It may be a read error: a sequence one base away is much more abundant. V usage is TRBV6-2 or TRBV6-3 and J usage is TRBJ2-1; unclear D gene. The germline V gene has CDR1 MNHEY and CDR2 SVGEGT. This CDR3 contains 11 residues. The DNA for the CDR3 is TGTGCCAGCAGTTCAAACAGTGAGCGGTTCTTC. Translating it yields CASSSNSERFF.

The J gene is TRBJ1-5, the V gene TRBV7-2, with no clear D. Looked up from germline, CDR1 is SGHTA and CDR2 is FQGNSA. CDR3 length: 14 amino acids. Trimming took off 1 base at V and 6 bases at J, with 10 bases between the two ends. The CDR3 loop reads CASSLDGAGQPQHF. The CDR3 DNA follows: TGTGCCAGCAGCTTAGATGGCGCTGGTCAGCCCCAGCATTTT.

About this clonotype: One junction end does not reproduce the germline sequence, and a read error may be involved. The genes are TRBV12-3 or TRBV12-4 and TRBJ1-5; D possibly corresponds to TRBD1 (6 bases). CDR3 length: 14 residues. This CDR3 reads CASSRGTYREPQHF. CDR3 DNA sequence: TGTGCCAGCAGCCGCGGGACCTACAGGGAGCCCCAGCACTTT.

For this clonotype: The germline gene is not matched at one end of the junction; a read error may be the cause. V and J are TRBV4-3 and TRBJ1-5; D gene ambiguous. The CDR3 sequence is 13 residues long. The germline gives CDR1 LGHNA, CDR2 YSLEER. The DNA of the CDR3 is TGCGCCAGCAGCCAAGTTTGGGATCAGCCCCAGCCTTTT. This translates into CASSQVWDQPQPF.

V usage is TRBV10-1 and J usage is TRBJ1-1; D not certain. The CDR3 has 14 amino acids. Germline V gene data show CDR1 as WNHNN and CDR2 as SYGVQD (reference sequence). V dropped 0 bases and J dropped 0 bases, with 5 bases sitting between them. CDR3 sequence reads: CASSESGMNTEAFF. CDR3 in DNA: TGCGCCAGCAGTGAGTCGGGAATGAACACTGAAGCTTTCTTT.

Concerning this clonotype itself: A read error may explain this, as a much larger clone is one base away. The chain recombines TRBV4-2 with TRBJ2-6, with D possibly being TRBD1 (6 bases). The CDR3 consists of 17 residues. The V end was cut by 4 bases, the J end by 4 bases, with 17 bases between. Germline lookup yields CDR1 LGHNA and CDR2 YNFKEQ. CDR3 nucleotide sequence: TGTGCCAGCAGCCTCGAAGTAACAGGGTTCGGGGCCAACGTCCTGACTTTC. Translating it yields CASSLEVTGFGANVLTF.

Remarks on this clonotype: The CDR3 end shows no conserved phenylalanine or tryptophan, and so a read error is likely. The chain combines TRBV29-1 with TRBJ1-2, with D possibly matching TRBD1 (6 bases). V shed 6 bases and J shed 2 bases, with 16 bases lying between them. The CDR3 spans 14 residues. The V gene's germline CDR1 is SQVTM and CDR2 ANQGSEA. CDR3 DNA: TGCAGCGTCAGTACCTGGACAGCAAACTATGGCTACACCTCC. This gives the protein CSVSTWTANYGYTS.

A note on this clonotype: No conserved phenylalanine or tryptophan is present at the end of the CDR3, so a read error is the likely explanation. The CDR3 is CVSSQGQGWTDTQYS. In nucleotides, the CDR3 is TGTGTCAGCAGCCAGGGACAGGGTTGGACAGATACGCAGTATTCT. The chain couples TRBV7-9 to TRBJ2-3, with 9 positions matching TRBD1. This CDR3 spans 15 amino acids. Per germline, CDR1 SEHNR and CDR2 FQNEAQ (reference sequence).

As for this clonotype: Its ends do not fully match the called genes, so a read error is possible. This chain joins TRBV5-4 and TRBJ1-1; 7 bases are a match to TRBD1. The CDR3 sequence is 13 residues long. Per the germline V gene, CDR1 is SGHNT and CDR2 is YYREEE (reference sequence). The CDR3 coding sequence is TGTGACAGCAGACAGGGCAGTGAGGCTGAAGCTTTCTTT. Encoded protein: CDSRQGSEAEAFF.

This chain links TRBV5-1 with TRBJ2-3; the match to TRBD1 covers 7 bases. The J call may be incorrect, as the DNA end agrees better with TRBJ1-5. Germline assignment: CDR1 SGHRS and CDR2 YFSETQ. The CDR3 contains 14 residues. CDR3 sequence (DNA): TGCGCCAGCAGCCTGGGACAGCCCACAGATACGCAGCATTTT. This translates into CASSLGQPTDTQHF.

The genes are TRBV12-3 or TRBV12-4 and TRBJ2-5; TRBD1 matches 9 bases. This CDR3 has 13 amino acids. The V segment lost 6 bases and the J segment 7 bases; nucleotides outside the gene matches: 6. Here the CDR3 reads CASSLRQGGTQYF. In DNA form, the CDR3 reads TGTGCCAGCAGCCTCCGACAGGGGGGGACCCAGTACTTC.

The chain recombines TRBV24-1 with TRBJ2-7, with D tentatively TRBD1 (5 bases). CDR3 length: 16 amino acids. Per germline, CDR1 KGHDR and CDR2 SFDVKD. The V end was cut by 4 bases, the J end by 10 bases, with 25 bases between. CDR3 residues: CATSESQGFRASDQYF. CDR3 DNA sequence: TGTGCCACCAGTGAATCGCAGGGATTTCGGGCTTCCGATCAGTACTTC.

On this clonotype: With a much larger clone just one base away, this may be a read error. The genes are TRBV11-2 and TRBJ2-3; no firm D call. The CDR3 is 14 amino acids. V gave up 5 bases and J gave up 7 bases, with 16 bases separating them. The germline V gene has CDR1 SGHAT and CDR2 FQNNGV. CDR3 nucleotide sequence: TGTGCCAGCAGCCTAACCCCAGAGTCAAATACGCAGTATTTT. Translating gives CASSLTPESNTQYF.

With regard to this clonotype: Because the CDR3 is missing its conserved closing phenylalanine or tryptophan, this is likely a read error. The chain has TRBV11-2 and TRBJ2-1; 13 nucleotides align to TRBD2. Germline V CDR1 and CDR2: SGHAT, FQNNGV. The CDR3 is 18 amino acids. DNA for the CDR3: TGTGTCAGCAGCACCACTAGCGGGAGGGCCCGATCTACTTATAAGCAGTTCCTC. It encodes CVSSTTSGRARSTYKQFL.

There are many counts of this clonotype. The gene calls are TRBV5-4 and TRBJ1-1; 7 nucleotides match TRBD1. Per germline, CDR1 SGHNT and CDR2 YYREEE (reference sequence). The CDR3 extends over 14 amino acids. With 4 bases clipped from V and 6 bases from J, the junction kept 9 bases outside the gene matches. The CDR3, as DNA: TGTGCCAGCAGCCCCCCGACAGGGAGAGCTGAAGCTTTCTTT. This translates into CASSPPTGRAEAFF.

To note about this clonotype: One end of the junction varies from germline; a read error may be responsible. The V call is TRBV11-1, the J call TRBJ2-7; D ambiguous. The CDR3 loop spans 14 amino acids. Per the germline V gene, CDR1 is SGHAT and CDR2 is FQDESV (reference sequence). In DNA, the CDR3 is TGTGCCAGTAGCCACGGACGGCGACTCGCCGAGCAGTGCTTC. Translating it yields CASSHGRRLAEQCF.

This clonotype was seen repeatedly, ten times or more. The chain links TRBV20-1 to TRBJ1-5; D may be TRBD1 (5 bases). Germline V gene lookup returns CDR1 DFQATT and CDR2 SNEGSKA (reference sequence). This CDR3 comprises 12 residues. With 6 bases removed from V and 8 bases from J, the gap between germline ends came to 14 bases. CDR3 nucleotide sequence: TGCAGTGCAGCCCAGGGAAGTAAGCCCCAGCATTTT. Its protein product is CSAAQGSKPQHF.

Regarding this clonotype: A much larger clone lies one base from this, so it may be a read error. This chain connects TRBV6-1 to TRBJ2-3, with D perhaps TRBD2 (7 bases). There are 15 residues in the CDR3. Germline CDR1 is MNHNS and CDR2 is SASEGT. CDR3 region: CTSRDYRAHTDTQYF. CDR3 nucleotides: TGTACCAGCAGGGACTACAGGGCCCACACAGATACGCAGTATTTT.

Turning to this clonotype: The missing conserved phenylalanine or tryptophan at the end of this CDR3 makes a read error likely. This chain uses TRBV29-1 with TRBJ2-1; D unclear. The V gene lost 8 bases and the J gene lost 0 bases, with 17 bases spanning the gap. This CDR3 is built from 15 residues. Germline CDR1 reads SQVTM; CDR2 reads ANQGSEA. CDR3 nucleotides: TGCAGCTTTGTGGGTAGTCACAACTCCTACAATGAGCAGTTCTCC. It codes for CSFVGSHNSYNEQFS.

This sequence joins TRBV13 and TRBJ2-7; D is perhaps TRBD2 (6 bases). Germline V gives CDR1 PRHDT, CDR2 FYEKMQ (reference sequence). Trimming shortened V by 5 bases and J by 3 bases, and 11 bases separated the two germline ends. CDR3 length: 13 residues. CDR3 in DNA: TGTGCCAGCAGCCGGGACTTCCTCTACGAGCAGTACTTC. Its translation: CASSRDFLYEQYF.

This clonotype was seen repeatedly, ten times or more. V is TRBV5-1 and J is TRBJ1-6; the match to TRBD1 covers 8 bases. V lost 4 bases, J lost 8 bases, and 8 bases stayed unmatched. CDR3 length: 15 residues. The germline V gene encodes CDR1 SGHRS and CDR2 YFSETQ. The CDR3 here is CASSGDRLSDSPLHF. CDR3 DNA sequence: TGCGCCAGCAGCGGGGACAGGCTCAGCGATTCACCCCTCCACTTT.

The chain employs TRBV20-1 and TRBJ2-1; the match to TRBD2 covers 10 bases. V dropped 0 bases and J dropped 13; count of bases not matched to a gene: 18. From germline, CDR1 is DFQATT and CDR2 SNEGSKA (reference sequence). There are 17 residues in the CDR3. CDR3 sequence reads: CSARDPSGGAGWGEQFF. The CDR3 DNA follows: TGCAGTGCTAGAGATCCCAGCGGGGGGGCCGGTTGGGGTGAACAGTTCTTC.

Remarks on this clonotype: A much larger clone differs by one base, so this may be a read error. The CDR3 does not end in the conserved phenylalanine or tryptophan, so this is likely a read error. This chain connects TRBV5-8 to TRBJ2-7; D unclear. The CDR3 runs 12 residues. Per germline, CDR1 SGHTS and CDR2 YDEGEE. V was cut by 1 base and J by 2 bases, with 4 bases left in between. The CDR3 sequence: CASSLPAYEQYS. CDR3 DNA: TGTGCCAGCAGCTTGCCGGCCTACGAGCAGTACTCC.

Note on this clonotype: One junction end does not reproduce the germline sequence, and a read error may be involved. The gene calls are TRBV29-1 and TRBJ2-1; TRBD2 matches 11 bases. The germline V gene has CDR1 SQVTM and CDR2 ANQGSEA. CDR3 length: 15 amino acids. For the CDR3, the DNA is TGCAGCGTTGAAAGGGGGACTAGCGGATACAGTGAGCAGTTCTTC. Its protein is CSVERGTSGYSEQFF.